This T cell receptor (beta chain) was observed in a study of Graves' ophthalmopathy and Graves' hyperthyroidism. As regards this clonotype: Its antigen is unidentified.

Eligible hyperthyroidism cases comprised new diagnoses of under 2 months' duration in individuals aged 18 to 65. The authors amplified TCR beta CDR3 regions, and they did so from RNA transcripts for repertoire sequencing. First-round RT-PCR used HTBI primers; second-round multiplex PCR followed. TCRdb called the multiplex PCR reads again in MiXCR, with one record for every CDR3 protein. The sample comprises a few hundred thousand distinct CDR3 sequences, 15% of which are singletons, and about 7% rests with the top ten. Germline lookup yields CDR1 SEHNR and CDR2 FQNEAQ (reference sequence). The trim removed 6 bases at V and 4 bases at J, leaving 3 bases unmatched. This CDR3 is 14 amino acids long. Findings and limits, study-wide: With 70.59% sensitivity and 72% to 80% specificity, the model predicted ophthalmopathy progression.

Sequenced sample: peripheral blood. This TCR came from a woman aged 18-35 years with stable Graves' hyperthyroidism. The chain uses TRBV7-9 and TRBJ1-1; TRBD1 aligns across 12 bases. The CDR3: CASSGTGGVTEAFF. The DNA of the CDR3 is TGTGCCAGCAGTGGGACAGGGGGCGTCACTGAAGCTTTCTTT.